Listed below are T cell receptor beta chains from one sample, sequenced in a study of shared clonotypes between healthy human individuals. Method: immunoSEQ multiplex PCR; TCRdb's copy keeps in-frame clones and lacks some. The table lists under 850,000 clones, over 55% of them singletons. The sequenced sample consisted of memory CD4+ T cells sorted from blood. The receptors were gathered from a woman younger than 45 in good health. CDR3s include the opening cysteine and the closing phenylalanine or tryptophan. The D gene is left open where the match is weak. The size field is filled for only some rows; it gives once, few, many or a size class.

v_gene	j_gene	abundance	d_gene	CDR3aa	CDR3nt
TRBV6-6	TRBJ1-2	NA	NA	CASSLAIYGYTF	TGTGCCAGCAGTCTAGCGATATATGGCTACACCTTC
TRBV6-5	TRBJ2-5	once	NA	CASSYGLAKTQYF	TGTGCCAGCAGTTACGGGTTAGCAAAGACCCAGTACTTC
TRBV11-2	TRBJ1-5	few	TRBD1	CASSPDRALNQPQHF	TGTGCCAGCAGCCCTGACAGGGCCCTTAATCAGCCCCAGCATTTT
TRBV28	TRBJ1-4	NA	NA	CASSSMGGAIPNEKLFF	TGTGCCAGCAGCTCAATGGGGGGCGCTATCCCTAATGAAAAACTGTTTTTT
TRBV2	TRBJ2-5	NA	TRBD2	CASRPGLATQYF	TGTGCCAGCAGACCGGGACTAGCCACCCAGTACTTC
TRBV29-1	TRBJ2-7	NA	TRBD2	CSVPPGLAEDPFYEQYF	TGCAGCGTTCCCCCCGGACTAGCGGAAGACCCTTTCTACGAGCAGTACTTC
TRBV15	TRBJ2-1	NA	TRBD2	CATSARLAGVWDEQFF	TGTGCCACCAGCGCGCGACTAGCGGGAGTATGGGATGAGCAGTTCTTC
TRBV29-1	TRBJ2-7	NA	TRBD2	CSVVRSGSSYEQYF	TGCAGCGTTGTTCGTAGCGGGAGCTCCTACGAGCAGTACTTC
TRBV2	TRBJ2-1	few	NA	CASSGYTSYNEQFF	TGTGCCAGCAGTGGATACACCTCCTACAATGAGCAGTTCTTC
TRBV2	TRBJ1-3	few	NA	CASTTQGNTIYF	TGTGCCAGCACGACACAGGGAAACACCATATATTTT
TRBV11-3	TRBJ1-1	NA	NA	CASSLRMKTEAFF	TGTGCCAGCAGCTTAAGGATGAAGACTGAAGCTTTCTTT
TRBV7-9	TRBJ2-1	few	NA	CASSVLTLGGSYNEQFF	TGTGCCAGCAGCGTCCTCACTCTGGGGGGATCCTACAATGAGCAGTTCTTC
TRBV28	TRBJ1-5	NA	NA	CASSSSLGGGQPQHF	TGTGCCAGCAGTTCTAGTTTGGGGGGAGGTCAGCCCCAGCATTTT
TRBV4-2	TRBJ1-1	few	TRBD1	CASSQATGSGNTEAFF	TGTGCCAGCAGCCAAGCGACAGGGTCGGGGAACACTGAAGCTTTCTTT
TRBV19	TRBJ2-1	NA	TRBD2	CASSWGGSGLENEQFF	TGTGCCAGTAGTTGGGGGGGTAGCGGCCTCGAGAATGAGCAGTTCTTC
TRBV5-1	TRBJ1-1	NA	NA	CASSQDTNMNTEAFF	TGCGCCAGCAGCCAGGACACGAACATGAACACTGAAGCTTTCTTT
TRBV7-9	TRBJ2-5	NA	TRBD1	CASSRMTGDGTQYF	TGTGCCAGCAGCCGGATGACAGGGGACGGGACCCAGTACTTC
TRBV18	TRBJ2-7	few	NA	CASSPSGGLTYEQYF	TGTGCCAGCTCACCTAGCGGAGGCCTTACCTACGAGCAGTACTTC
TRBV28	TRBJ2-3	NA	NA	CASSLRTTGHTQYF	TGTGCCAGCAGTTTGAGGACAACGGGGCATACGCAGTATTTT
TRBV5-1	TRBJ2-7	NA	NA	CASSLGGRSHYEQYF	TGCGCCAGCAGCTTGGGCGGACGGAGCCACTACGAGCAGTACTTC
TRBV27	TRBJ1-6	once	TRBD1	CASSLTGGDSPLHF	TGTGCCAGCAGTTTAACAGGGGGCGATTCACCCCTCCACTTT
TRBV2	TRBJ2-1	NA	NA	CASKEGEQFF	TGTGCCAGCAAAGAGGGTGAGCAGTTCTTC
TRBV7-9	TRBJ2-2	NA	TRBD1	CASSLVGDRAANTGELFF	TGTGCCAGCAGCTTAGTCGGGGACAGGGCCGCGAACACCGGGGAGCTGTTTTTT
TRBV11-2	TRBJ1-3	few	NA	CASSDQGSANTIYF	TGTGCCAGCAGTGATCAGGGTAGCGCAAACACCATATATTTT
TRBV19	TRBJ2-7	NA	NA	CASRNQGRGSYEQYF	TGTGCCAGTAGAAATCAAGGACGGGGGTCCTACGAGCAGTACTTC
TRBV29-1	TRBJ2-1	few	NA	CSVSALSSYNEQFF	TGCAGCGTATCGGCCTTGAGCTCCTACAATGAGCAGTTCTTC
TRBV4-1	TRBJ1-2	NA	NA	CASSQGGGVYGYTF	TGCGCCAGCAGCCAAGGGGGGGGAGTCTATGGCTACACCTTC
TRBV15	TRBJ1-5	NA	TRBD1	CATSRGQGDQPQHF	TGTGCCACCAGCAGAGGACAGGGCGATCAGCCCCAGCATTTT
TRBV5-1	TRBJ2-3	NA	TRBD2	CASSRQTSGSTDTQYF	TGCGCCAGCAGCAGGCAGACTAGCGGGAGCACAGATACGCAGTATTTT
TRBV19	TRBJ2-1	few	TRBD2	CASSIGLAGLNEQFF	TGTGCCAGTAGTATAGGACTAGCGGGCCTCAATGAGCAGTTCTTC
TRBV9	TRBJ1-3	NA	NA	CASSVDSGAGNTIYF	TGTGCCAGCAGCGTAGACTCGGGGGCAGGAAACACCATATATTTT
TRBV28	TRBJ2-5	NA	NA	CASSSEVLETQYF	TGTGCCAGCAGTTCGGAGGTCTTAGAGACCCAGTACTTC
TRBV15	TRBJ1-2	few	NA	CATSRDGVGPRPNYGYTF	TGTGCCACCAGCAGAGATGGAGTCGGGCCGCGGCCTAACTATGGCTACACCTTC
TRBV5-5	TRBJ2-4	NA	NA	CASTPGSIQYF	TGTGCCAGCACCCCAGGGAGCATTCAGTACTTC
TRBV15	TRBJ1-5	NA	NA	CATSRDQGRQPQHF	TGTGCCACCAGCAGAGACCAGGGGCGTCAGCCCCAGCATTTT
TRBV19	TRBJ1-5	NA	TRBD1	CASSRDRGLNQPQHF	TGTGCCAGTAGCCGGGACAGGGGCCTCAATCAGCCCCAGCATTTT
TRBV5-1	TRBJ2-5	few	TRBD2	CASSLVGGGETQYF	TGCGCCAGCAGCTTGGTCGGCGGGGGAGAGACCCAGTACTTC
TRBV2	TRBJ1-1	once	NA	CASSVKGVLTEAFF	TGTGCCAGCAGTGTCAAAGGGGTCCTCACTGAAGCTTTCTTT
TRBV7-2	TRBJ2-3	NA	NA	CASSTSAWYTDTQYF	TGTGCCAGCAGCACGTCCGCGTGGTATACAGATACGCAGTATTTT
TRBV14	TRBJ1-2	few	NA	CASSQDWGGGYTF	TGTGCCAGCAGCCAAGATTGGGGAGGAGGCTACACCTTC
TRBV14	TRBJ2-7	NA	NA	CASSQTSLVGQRNEQYF	TGTGCCAGCAGCCAAACGTCCTTAGTGGGGCAGAGGAACGAGCAGTACTTC
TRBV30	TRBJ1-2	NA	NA	CAWSQTPDNYGYTF	TGTGCCTGGAGCCAGACCCCGGACAACTATGGCTACACCTTC
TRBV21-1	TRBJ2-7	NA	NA	CASSKAGTHPYEQYF	TGTGCCAGCAGCAAAGCCGGGACACATCCTTACGAGCAGTACTTC
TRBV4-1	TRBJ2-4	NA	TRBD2	CASSQPRREGLSKNIQYF	TGCGCCAGCAGCCAGCCCCGACGGGAGGGCCTGTCCAAAAACATTCAGTACTTC